This TCR beta chain was recorded in a study of response to subunit inactivated influenza vaccine. Germline loops: CDR1 SGHRS, CDR2 YFSETQ. CDR3 length equals 14 residues. V lost 1 base, J lost 2 bases, and 10 bases lay in between. TCRdb used MiXCR to reprocess the RT-PCR reads, holding one entry per CDR3 protein. The top ten clones hold more than 9.5% of a sample with more than 500,000 distinct CDR3 sequences, around 11% of them seen once. This clonotype was seen repeatedly, ten times or more. The sample was also reused in another study, on T cells expressing NK-cell markers. Turning to that study: Production of TCR beta cDNA relied on 5'RACE template switching with UMIs.

This receptor was identified in a man aged 50-59 years who received an inactivated influenza vaccine. Sequencing was performed on PBMCs from blood, taken on the day of vaccination. The chain couples TRBV5-1 to TRBJ2-7; D is undetermined. The CDR3 region is CASSLIYGTYEQYF. The CDR3 bases are TGCGCCAGCAGCTTGATATACGGAACCTACGAGCAGTACTTC.